This T cell receptor (beta chain) stems from a study of T cell responses to AZD1222 COVID-19 vaccine. Here immunoSEQ multiplex PCR was the method, and the copy in TCRdb shows in-frame clones only, minus some. The data hold 100,000 to 140,000 clones, with 80% to 95% observed a single time. General study results and limits: There were repertoire samples only from the period after the peak T cell response.

As concerns this clone: Its target is unknown.

The sample in question was peripheral blood, obtained 28 days after the second AZD1222 dose. The sequence was collected from an adult who received the AZD1222 COVID-19 vaccine.

The CDR3 reads CASSPETGYNEQYF. The CDR3 region has the DNA TGTGCCAGCTCACCCGAGACAGGGTACAACGAGCAGTACTTC. The V gene is TRBV18, the J gene TRBJ2-7; 7 nucleotides align to TRBD1. CDR3 length equals 14 residues. With V trimmed by 3 bases and J by 5 bases, 7 bases remained unmatched. Germline V gives CDR1 KGHSH, CDR2 LQKENI.